The rows below give T cell receptor beta chains drawn from one sample of a study of blood T cell repertoires in COVID-19. Profiled with immunoSEQ multiplex PCR; TCRdb holds only in-frame clones, not every one. The sample carries roughly 160,000 clones, around 89% recorded once. The sequencing sample was made of peripheral blood. Receptors were obtained from a man aged 45 to 65 who had recovered from COVID-19. Both conserved end residues are part of each CDR3. The order of the fields is J gene, clone size, D gene, V gene, CDR3 DNA, CDR3 protein. D genes are given only for firm matches. A clone size is listed for some rows: how often the clone was seen (once, few, many), or a class if it is expanded.

TRBJ2-2,few,NA,TRBV21-1,TGTGCCAGCAGCAAAAATCGGTTCGTAATCAAGGGGCTTGGACAAACGAACACCGGGGAGCTGTTTTTT,CASSKNRFVIKGLGQTNTGELFF
TRBJ1-1,NA,NA,TRBV6-5,TGTGCCAGCAGTTACTCGCCAGGGGTGTCCACTGAAGCTTTCTTT,CASSYSPGVSTEAFF
TRBJ1-1,NA,TRBD1,TRBV6-5,TGTGCCGCCGATAGAGAGGGGGCAAGAACTGAAGCTTTCTTT,CAADREGARTEAFF
TRBJ2-3,NA,NA,TRBV6-6,TGTGCCAGCAGTTACGCTACTAGCACAGATACGCAGTATTTT,CASSYATSTDTQYF
TRBJ2-3,NA,TRBD2,TRBV4-1,TGCGCCAGCAGCCAAGTCCCGCTAGCGGGGGGCGCAGATACGCAGTATTTT,CASSQVPLAGGADTQYF
TRBJ1-2,NA,NA,TRBV5-4,TGTGCCAGCAGCTTGGCACAAGTTAACTATGGCTACACCTTC,CASSLAQVNYGYTF
TRBJ2-3,NA,TRBD2,TRBV5-1,TGCGCCAGCAGCCGACTAGCGGGAAACACAGATACGCAGTATTTT,CASSRLAGNTDTQYF
TRBJ2-1,NA,TRBD2,TRBV7-2,TGTGCCAGCAGCTTAGGTGGTAGCGGGGGCAATGAGCAGTTCTTC,CASSLGGSGGNEQFF
TRBJ2-1,NA,TRBD2,TRBV11-2,TGTGCCAGCAGCCCCTGGGGTAGCGGGGTCAATGAGCAGTTCTTC,CASSPWGSGVNEQFF
TRBJ2-3,many,NA,TRBV7-8,TGTGCCAGCAGCCGCGCTTTCGGGGGGACAAGCACAGATACGCAGTATTTT,CASSRAFGGTSTDTQYF
TRBJ2-7,few,TRBD1,TRBV15,TGTGCCACCAGCTCCGGACAGGGCTACGAGCAGTACTTC,CATSSGQGYEQYF
TRBJ2-2,NA,NA,TRBV6-2/TRBV6-3,TGTGCCAGCAGTTACTCAAGGAGTGGGGAGCTGTTTTTT,CASSYSRSGELFF
TRBJ2-1,once,TRBD2,TRBV3-1/TRBV3-2,TGTGCCAGCAGCCTCTTTTCTAGCGGGAGTTCCTACAATGAGCAGTTCTTC,CASSLFSSGSSYNEQFF
TRBJ2-3,once,NA,TRBV4-3,TGCGCCAGCAGCCAAGATGGTGGTTTGGACAGCTCAGATACGCAGTATTTT,CASSQDGGLDSSDTQYF
TRBJ1-6,many,TRBD1,TRBV5-6,TGTGCCAGCAGCTTGGCCGGGACAGGGGATTCACCCCTCCACTTT,CASSLAGTGDSPLHF
TRBJ1-1,NA,NA,TRBV4-3,TGCGCCAGCAGCCAAGAGTGGGACACCGAAGCTTTCTTT,CASSQEWDTEAFF
TRBJ1-4,few,TRBD1,TRBV29-1,TGCAGCGTCACTCCTGACAGGGGGCCGGATGAAAAACTGTTTTTT,CSVTPDRGPDEKLFF
TRBJ1-3,NA,TRBD1,TRBV9,TGTGCCAGCAGCGTAGACCCCCACAGGGGGCAAACGACTGGAAACACCATATATTTT,CASSVDPHRGQTTGNTIYF
TRBJ2-7,few,TRBD2,TRBV27,TGTGCCAGCAGTCCCAGCGGGGGCGAGCAGTACTTC,CASSPSGGEQYF
TRBJ1-1,NA,NA,TRBV13,TGTGCCAGCAGCTCCTTAACAGTGTTGAACACTGAAGCTTTCTTT,CASSSLTVLNTEAFF
TRBJ2-6,NA,NA,TRBV11-2,TGTGCCAGCAGCTTACGGGCAGGGCCCGTCGCTGGGGCCAACGTCCTGACTTTC,CASSLRAGPVAGANVLTF
TRBJ2-1,few,TRBD1,TRBV4-3,TGCGCCAGCAGCCCCGAGGGTGAGGGGGCGTACAATGAGCAGTTCTTC,CASSPEGEGAYNEQFF
TRBJ2-7,few,NA,TRBV7-3,TGTGCCAGCAGCTTAACCGCGTCCTACGAGCAGTACTTC,CASSLTASYEQYF
TRBJ2-4,NA,NA,TRBV3-1/TRBV3-2,TGTGCCAGCAGCCAAGAGGGGCGGGGAATAAAAAACATTCAGTACTTC,CASSQEGRGIKNIQYF
TRBJ1-6,few,NA,TRBV5-1,TGCGCCAGCAGGGAAGGGGTAAATTCACCCCTCCACTTT,CASREGVNSPLHF
TRBJ1-3,NA,TRBD1,TRBV28,TGTGCCAGCAGTACCCGGGACAGGGGGCATCTTGGAAACACCATATATTTT,CASSTRDRGHLGNTIYF
TRBJ1-2,NA,TRBD1,TRBV27,TGTGCCAGCAGTCCGGGACAGGGATACGGCTACACCTTC,CASSPGQGYGYTF
TRBJ2-3,NA,NA,TRBV4-2,TGTGCCAGCAGCCAAGATAGGGGGAGTAGCACAGATACGCAGTATTTT,CASSQDRGSSTDTQYF
TRBJ2-5,NA,TRBD1,TRBV24-1,TGTGCCACCAGTGATACAGGGGGAGGAGAGACCCAGTACTTC,CATSDTGGGETQYF
TRBJ1-5,NA,NA,TRBV19,TGTGCCAGTAGTGAGCCCGGTGATCTAAAGCCCCAGCATTTT,CASSEPGDLKPQHF
TRBJ1-1,NA,NA,TRBV19,TGTGCCAGTAGTATATCACCGGGTACGAACACTGAAGCTTTCTTT,CASSISPGTNTEAFF
TRBJ2-7,NA,TRBD2,TRBV28,TGTGCCAGCAGTTTCATTAGCGGGGGCCGTTACGAGCAGTACTTC,CASSFISGGRYEQYF
TRBJ2-1,NA,TRBD1,TRBV5-1,TGCGCCAGCAGCCAGGAGGGACAGGGGCGTTACAATGAGCAGTTCTTC,CASSQEGQGRYNEQFF
TRBJ2-1,NA,TRBD2,TRBV5-1,TGCGCCAGCAGCTTACTAGCGGGAGTCAATGAGCAGTTCTTC,CASSLLAGVNEQFF
TRBJ1-5,NA,NA,TRBV6-5,TGTGCCAGCAGTTCTACGTATAGCAATCAGCCCCAGCATTTT,CASSSTYSNQPQHF
TRBJ1-2,NA,NA,TRBV7-9,TGTGCCAGCAGCATACCACAGGGAAACACTAACTATGGCTACACCTTC,CASSIPQGNTNYGYTF
TRBJ2-2,NA,TRBD2,TRBV7-2,TGTGCCAGCAGTACTAGCGGGACCACCGGGGAGCTGTTTTTT,CASSTSGTTGELFF
TRBJ2-7,NA,TRBD2,TRBV6-1,TGTGCCAGCAGTGAATCAACTAGCGGGAGGGTGAGCTCCTACGAGCAGTACTTC,CASSESTSGRVSSYEQYF
TRBJ2-7,NA,TRBD1,TRBV5-8,TGTGCCAGCAGCTTGGTACAGGGGCTAGTCGAGCAGTACTTC,CASSLVQGLVEQYF
TRBJ1-1,NA,TRBD1,TRBV27,TGTGCCAGCAGACAATCACAGGGGGCTGGGAACACTGAAGCTTTCTTT,CASRQSQGAGNTEAFF
TRBJ2-3,NA,TRBD2,TRBV4-1,TGCGCCAGCAGCCAACCCGGACTAGCGGGGGGCACAGATACGCAGTATTTT,CASSQPGLAGGTDTQYF
TRBJ2-5,NA,TRBD2,TRBV27,TGTGCCAGCCGCCGCGGGGGGTACCAAGAGACCCAGTACTTC,CASRRGGYQETQYF
TRBJ2-6,NA,NA,TRBV28,TGTGCCAGCAGCCAACAGAGGGATGGGGCCAACGTCCTGACTTTC,CASSQQRDGANVLTF
TRBJ2-1,NA,TRBD1,TRBV30,TGTGCCTGGAGCGGACAGGGGGCGAGGGATGAGCAGTTCTTC,CAWSGQGARDEQFF
TRBJ2-3,NA,TRBD2,TRBV5-8,TGTGCCAGCAGCCTGGGACTAGCGGGGGCTAGCACAGATACGCAGTATTTT,CASSLGLAGASTDTQYF
TRBJ2-1,NA,TRBD2,TRBV9,TGTGCCAGCAGCGTAGGAGCGGGGGTCAGCTCCTACAATGAGCAGTTCTTC,CASSVGAGVSSYNEQFF
TRBJ2-7,NA,NA,TRBV28,TGTGCCAGCAGTCGGACGGGGAACGAGCAGTACTTC,CASSRTGNEQYF
TRBJ2-2,NA,NA,TRBV3-1/TRBV3-2,TGTGCCAGCAGCGGGGGGGCGGACACCGGGGAGCTGTTTTTT,CASSGGADTGELFF
TRBJ1-4,NA,NA,TRBV7-5,TGTGTCAGAAGCTGGACGGGAGTCGAAAAACTGTTTTTT,CVRSWTGVEKLFF
TRBJ2-3,NA,TRBD2,TRBV6-4,TGTGCCAGCAGCCCCCTAGCGGGGGGCACAGATACGCAGTATTTT,CASSPLAGGTDTQYF
TRBJ1-5,NA,TRBD1,TRBV28,TGTGCCAGCAGTTCCTGGACGGGACAGGGGGATCAGCCCCAGCATTTT,CASSSWTGQGDQPQHF
TRBJ2-7,NA,TRBD1,TRBV5-8,TGTGCCAGCAGCTTCCACCTGACAGGGGGCTCCTACGAGCAGTACTTC,CASSFHLTGGSYEQYF
TRBJ1-2,NA,TRBD1,TRBV29-1,TGCAGCGTTGAAGGACAGGGATCCGATTATGGCTACACCTTC,CSVEGQGSDYGYTF
TRBJ2-7,NA,TRBD2,TRBV7-9,TGTGCCAGCAGCTGGGGGCGTCTAGCGGGAGTCGGGAGACCGGAGCAGTACTTC,CASSWGRLAGVGRPEQYF
TRBJ1-1,NA,NA,TRBV7-3,TGTGCCAGCAGCTTAGACAGCTACACTGAAGCTTTCTTT,CASSLDSYTEAFF
TRBJ2-1,NA,NA,TRBV7-6,TGTGCCAGCAGCTTAGATGAGAGCTCCTACAATGAGCAGTTCTTC,CASSLDESSYNEQFF
TRBJ1-3,NA,NA,TRBV15,TGTGCCACCAGCAGAGATCACCAAGCCGCTGGAAACACCATATATTTT,CATSRDHQAAGNTIYF